The 8 T cell receptor beta chains in this list originate from one sample, sequenced in a study of PD-L1 blockade in urothelial cancer. Sequencing was performed with immunoSEQ multiplex PCR; in TCRdb, only in-frame clones are kept and a portion is missing. The repertoire holds tens of thousands of clones, with 79% as singletons. Stated time point: pretreatment peripheral blood. Sequencing was performed on PBMCs, taken around atezolizumab (anti-PD-L1) treatment. All receptors come from a man between 65 and 85 years old with urothelial cancer.

This clone was observed a single time. This chain's CDR3 is CAWSRDLRFTEAFF. CDR3 DNA sequence: TGTGCCTGGAGTCGGGACTTGAGATTCACTGAAGCTTTCTTT. The V gene is TRBV30, the J gene TRBJ1-1, with D perhaps TRBD1 (5 bases). V lost 2 bases, J lost 4 bases, and 14 bases lay in between. The CDR3 spans 14 residues. Germline V gene lookup returns CDR1 GTSNPN and CDR2 SVGIG (reference sequence).

This chain uses TRBV2 with TRBJ2-3; the match to TRBD2 covers 8 bases. The germline V gene encodes CDR1 SNHLY and CDR2 FYNNEI. The length of the CDR3 is 14 residues. With 6 bases clipped from V and 10 bases from J, the junction kept 12 bases outside the gene matches. In nucleotides, the CDR3 is TGTGCCAGCAGGGGGGAACCGGGAGGGGGGGCGCAGTATTTT. It yields the protein CASRGEPGGGAQYF.

This rearrangement joins TRBV19 to TRBJ2-7; D is perhaps TRBD1 (6 bases). V was cut by 5 bases and J by 4 bases, with 12 bases left in between. Germline CDR1 LNHDA, CDR2 SQIVND (reference sequence). The CDR3 has 13 amino acids. The CDR3, as DNA: TGTGCCAGTAGTGAGCGGACAGAGTACGAGCAGTACTTC. It codes for CASSERTEYEQYF. The full variable domain, rest sourced from reference TRBV19 and TRBJ2-7, is DGGITQSPKYLFRKEGQNVTLSCEQNLNHDAMYWYRQDPGQGLRLIYYSQIVNDFQKGDIAEGYSVSREKKESFPLTVTSAQKNPTAFYLCASSERTEYEQYFGPGTRLTVT.

The CDR3 bases are TGTGCCAGCAGCTTAGACGGGACAGTTTACAATGAGCAGTTCTTC. Its protein product is CASSLDGTVYNEQFF. The chain carries TRBV11-3 and TRBJ2-1, with TRBD1 matching over 7 bases. V was pared by 0 bases and J by 4 bases, with 3 bases of the junction left unmatched. This CDR3 spans 15 amino acids. Per germline, CDR1 SGHNT and CDR2 YENEEA.

The chain joins TRBV9 to TRBJ2-2; 8 bases fit TRBD1. With V trimmed by 4 bases and J by 1 base, 18 bases remained unmatched. Germline loops: CDR1 SGDLS, CDR2 YYNGEE. This CDR3 is 20 amino acids long. The CDR3 here is CASSPADRAGLWRNTGELFF. DNA for the CDR3: TGTGCCAGCAGCCCCGCGGACAGGGCAGGTCTCTGGCGGAACACCGGGGAGCTGTTTTTT.

The J gene is TRBJ2-5, the V gene TRBV9; no reliable D call. Trimming shortened V by 3 bases and J by 5 bases, and 14 bases separated the two germline ends. The CDR3 is made up of 14 amino acids. Germline CDR1 and CDR2: SGDLS and YYNGEE. The CDR3 loop reads CASSGDPSGETQYF. As DNA, the CDR3 is TGTGCCAGCAGCGGAGACCCTTCCGGGGAGACCCAGTACTTC.

A few counts support this clone. The V call is TRBV11-3, the J call TRBJ2-1, with 11 bases lining up with TRBD2. Trimming removed 5 bases from V and 0 bases from J; junction bases left unmatched: 3. The CDR3 is 16 residues long. CDR1 is SGHNT and CDR2 is YENEEA in the germline V gene. The CDR3 spells CASSKTSGGSYNEQFF. CDR3 nucleotide sequence: TGTGCCAGCAGCAAAACTAGCGGGGGCTCCTACAATGAGCAGTTCTTC.

The rearrangement joins TRBV7-2 to TRBJ2-7, with D possibly TRBD2 on 7 matching bases. Germline assignment: CDR1 SGHTA and CDR2 FQGNSA. CDR3 length: 14 amino acids. V lost 8 bases to trimming and J lost 3 bases, with 17 bases between them. The CDR3 here is CASRRGGNVYEQYF. The CDR3 DNA is TGTGCCAGCCGAAGGGGGGGGAATGTCTACGAGCAGTACTTC.